What follows are 17 T cell receptor beta chains derived from one specimen sequenced in a study of HIV-infected patients and healthy controls. Whole blood was used without fractionation, so all unsorted peripheral T cells were included. Alpha and beta constant-region primers primed reverse transcription of 400 to 500 ng RNA. Alpha and beta chain libraries were made separately by chain-specific third strand synthesis with multiplexing indices. TCRdb reanalysed the 5' RACE reads using MiXCR and keeps one entry per CDR3 protein. Among roughly 14,000 distinct CDR3 sequences, 5.5% to 8% were seen once, and the ten largest hold around 7.9%. The sequencing input was blood. These receptors were taken from an adult in good health.

This clonotype qualifies as medium-sized. V usage is TRBV20-1 and J usage is TRBJ1-3; 7 positions agree with TRBD1. J was trimmed by 0 bases and V by 5 bases; bases with no gene match: 4. Germline V gives CDR1 DFQATT, CDR2 SNEGSKA (reference sequence). This CDR3 has 14 amino acids. In nucleotides, the CDR3 is TGCAGTGCTGACGCAGGGGGCTCTGGAAACACCATATATTTT. Protein product: CSADAGGSGNTIYF.

This clonotype was seen at least ten times. The rearrangement joins TRBV20-1 to TRBJ2-5; tentatively, D is TRBD1 (6 bases). The CDR3 consists of 12 residues. Trimming removed 3 bases from V and 5 bases from J, with 10 bases in between. Germline V lookup: CDR1 DFQATT, CDR2 SNEGSKA (reference sequence). The CDR3 sequence is CSASGGRETQYF. CDR3 in DNA: TGCAGTGCTAGTGGGGGCCGGGAGACCCAGTACTTC.

The sample holds many counts of this clonotype. The chain joins TRBV5-6 to TRBJ2-1; 7 bases fit TRBD1. Germline V gives CDR1 SGHDT, CDR2 YYEEEE. The CDR3 contains 16 residues. V was clipped by 2 bases and J by 10 bases; unmatched bases: 15. The DNA of the CDR3 is TGTGCCAGCAGCTTCTACGTGGTAGGGGGCCTGGGGGAGCAGTTCTTC. This encodes CASSFYVVGGLGEQFF.

This clonotype is a singleton in its sample. This may stem from a read error, because a much larger clone lies one nucleotide away. The rearrangement joins TRBV30 to TRBJ1-1; TRBD1 is a possible D gene (5 bases). The CDR3 has 12 residues. Germline V gene sequence: CDR1 GTSNPN, CDR2 SVGIG (reference sequence). CDR3 residues: CAWSWGNTETFF. CDR3 DNA sequence: TGTGCCTGGAGTTGGGGGAACACTGAAACTTTCTTT.

This clonotype occurred many times. This chain connects TRBV29-1 to TRBJ1-1, with 7 bases matching TRBD1. The length of the CDR3 is 14 residues. The V segment lost 0 bases and the J segment 4 bases; nucleotides outside the gene matches: 5. Germline V gives CDR1 SQVTM, CDR2 ANQGSEA. CDR3 nucleotide sequence: TGCAGCGTTGAAGATCCGGCAGGGGGCACTGAAGCTTTCTTT. Residues: CSVEDPAGGTEAFF.

This clonotype was picked up many times. The rearrangement joins TRBV10-2 to TRBJ1-5; 9 positions agree with TRBD1. Germline values: CDR1 WSHSY, CDR2 SAAADI. The V and J ends lost 6 bases and 4 bases, in that order; junction bases with no gene match: 4. The CDR3 totals 14 residues. The CDR3 bases are TGCGCCAGCAGGGGACAGGGTGGAAATCAGCCCCAGCATTTT. Residues: CASRGQGGNQPQHF.

On this clonotype itself: It may be a read error: a sequence one base away is much more abundant. The gene calls are TRBV11-2 and TRBJ1-1; tentatively, D is TRBD1 (5 bases). Germline V lookup: CDR1 SGHAT, CDR2 FQNNGV. CDR3 length equals 15 residues. V lost 5 bases, J lost 1 base, and 14 bases lay in between. The CDR3 sequence is CASSHPRGKNTEAFF. The CDR3 bases are TGTGCCAGCAGCCATCCGAGGGGAAAGAACACTGAAGCTTTCTTT.

This clonotype was counted many times. The chain uses TRBV29-1 and TRBJ2-5; tentatively, D is TRBD1 (5 bases). This CDR3 has 13 amino acids. The V gene's germline CDR1 is SQVTM and CDR2 ANQGSEA. Trimming shortened V by 4 bases and J by 1 base, and 10 bases separated the two germline ends. CDR3 sequence reads: CSVARQFQETQYF. The CDR3 DNA is TGCAGCGTTGCCCGACAGTTCCAAGAGACCCAGTACTTC. The whole variable domain, remainder taken from reference TRBV29-1 and TRBJ2-5, is SAVISQKPSRDICQRGTSLTIQCQVDSQVTMMFWYRQQPGQSLTLIATANQGSEATYESGFVIDKFPISRPNLTFSTLTVSNMSPEDSSIYLCSVARQFQETQYFGPGTRLLVL.

This clonotype appeared many times. The V call is TRBV6-2 or TRBV6-3, the J call TRBJ1-5; no clear D. Germline V lookup: CDR1 MNHEY, CDR2 SVGEGT. This CDR3 comprises 14 residues. The ends were cut back, 4 bases at V and 1 base at J, with 8 bases in the middle. CDR3 nucleotide sequence: TGTGCCAGCAGTTTAAGAAGGAGCAATCAGCCCCAGCATTTT. Its protein is CASSLRRSNQPQHF.

This clonotype was seen many times. V usage is TRBV20-1 and J usage is TRBJ2-3; 8 bases are shared with TRBD2. The CDR3 consists of 12 residues. Per germline, CDR1 DFQATT and CDR2 SNEGSKA (reference sequence). V dropped 3 bases and J dropped 14; count of bases not matched to a gene: 10. CDR3 loop: CSASGGADRLYF. The CDR3 bases are TGCAGTGCTAGCGGGGGGGCCGATCGGCTGTATTTT.

The chain uses TRBV19 and TRBJ1-1, with a tentative D call TRBD1 (5 bases). The ends were cut back, 3 bases at V and 1 base at J, with 18 bases in the middle. There are 17 residues in the CDR3. Per the germline V gene, CDR1 is LNHDA and CDR2 is SQIVND (reference sequence). The CDR3 sequence: CASSIGRQFTANTEAFF. The CDR3 DNA reads TGTGCCAGTAGTATTGGGAGACAGTTTACGGCGAACACTGAAGCTTTCTTT.

This clonotype was recorded at least ten times. The V call is TRBV2, the J call TRBJ2-7, with 16 bases matching TRBD2. Germline V gene data show CDR1 as SNHLY and CDR2 as FYNNEI. The V segment lost 4 bases and the J segment 2 bases; nucleotides outside the gene matches: 8. The CDR3 is 18 residues long. This CDR3 is CASSGGTSGGALPYEQYF. The CDR3 nucleotides are TGTGCCAGCAGTGGAGGGACTAGCGGGGGGGCTTTGCCCTACGAGCAGTACTTC. The complete variable domain, with remaining parts taken from reference TRBV2 and TRBJ2-7, reads EPEVTQTPSHQVTQMGQEVILRCVPISNHLYFYWYRQILGQKVEFLVSFYNNEISEKSEIFDDQFSVERPDGSNFTLKIRSTKLEDSAMYFCASSGGTSGGALPYEQYFGPGTRLTVT.

This clonotype was counted ten times or more. This chain links TRBV7-2 with TRBJ1-1; D is perhaps TRBD1 (6 bases). The CDR3 runs to 16 residues. Germline assignment: CDR1 SGHTA and CDR2 FQGNSA. Trimming took off 5 bases at V and 6 bases at J, with 22 bases between the two ends. The CDR3 reads CASSRKVAGAFPEAFF. In DNA, the CDR3 is TGTGCCAGCAGCCGAAAGGTCGCAGGGGCGTTTCCTGAAGCTTTCTTT.

This clonotype was seen at least ten times. The chain is built from TRBV4-3 and TRBJ2-1; tentative D call: TRBD2 (6 bases). This CDR3 is 16 amino acids long. V was pared by 3 bases and J by 0 bases, with 12 bases between. CDR1 LGHNA and CDR2 YSLEER come from the germline V gene. This CDR3 reads CASSQGLAFSYNEQFF. In nucleotides, the CDR3 is TGCGCCAGCAGCCAGGGCCTAGCGTTCTCCTACAATGAGCAGTTCTTC.

This clonotype was found many times. This sequence joins TRBV9 and TRBJ2-1; tentatively, D is TRBD1 or TRBD2 (6 bases each). Per germline, CDR1 SGDLS and CDR2 YYNGEE. V was clipped by 1 base and J by 5 bases, with 31 bases between them. CDR3 length: 21 amino acids. This CDR3 reads CASSVSALGSWGARNDNEQFF. The CDR3, as DNA: TGTGCCAGCAGCGTATCGGCGCTTGGGTCTTGGGGGGCCCGAAATGACAATGAGCAGTTCTTC.

This clonotype was seen ten or more times. The chain carries TRBV12-3 or TRBV12-4 and TRBJ2-1; tentative D call: TRBD2 (6 bases). Trimming pared 5 bases from V and 1 base from J, leaving 15 bases between. CDR3 length: 16 amino acids. CDR3 sequence reads: CASSEPGLQSYNEQFF. As DNA, the CDR3 is TGTGCCAGCAGTGAGCCGGGACTGCAATCCTACAATGAGCAGTTCTTC.

The table lists this clonotype with many counts. The chain recombines TRBV7-2 with TRBJ1-1; no definite D call. The CDR3 sequence is 14 residues long. CDR1 is SGHTA and CDR2 is FQGNSA in the germline V gene. Trimming cost V 5 bases and J 1 base, with 11 bases left between them. In DNA, the CDR3 is TGTGCCAGCAGCCTCTATTCAGAGAACACTGAAGCTTTCTTT. Protein sequence: CASSLYSENTEAFF.